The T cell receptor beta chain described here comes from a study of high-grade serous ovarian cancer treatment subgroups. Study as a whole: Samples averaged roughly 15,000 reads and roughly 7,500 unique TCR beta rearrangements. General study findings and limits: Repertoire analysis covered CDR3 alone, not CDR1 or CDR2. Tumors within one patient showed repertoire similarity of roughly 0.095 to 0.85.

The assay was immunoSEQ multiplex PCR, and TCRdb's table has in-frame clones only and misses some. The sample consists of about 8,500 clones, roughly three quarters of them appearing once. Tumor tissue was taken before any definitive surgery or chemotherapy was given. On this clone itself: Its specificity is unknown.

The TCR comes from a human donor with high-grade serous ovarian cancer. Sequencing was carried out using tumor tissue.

The CDR3 DNA follows: TGTGCCAGTAGCACGGGACGGGTGAACACTGAAGCTTTCTTT. Translated: CASSTGRVNTEAFF. The rearrangement uses TRBV19 and TRBJ1-1, with D tentatively TRBD1 (5 bases). The CDR3 covers 14 residues. Germline V gene lookup returns CDR1 LNHDA and CDR2 SQIVND (reference sequence). Trimming removed 6 bases from V and 0 bases from J, with 11 bases in between.